This T cell receptor (beta chain) originates from a study of T cell repertoires in cytomegalovirus infection. Background on the study: Use of recently identified HLA-C-restricted and well-studied HLA-B-restricted CMV epitopes was part of the study.

A single record per CDR3 protein comes from TCRdb applying MiXCR to the reads. The table has fewer than 1,000,000 distinct CDR3 sequences, approximately 30% seen once. CDR3 size: 17 residues. V was cut by 0 bases and J by 0 bases, with 14 bases left in between. The V gene's germline CDR1 is MGHRA and CDR2 YSYEKL. In its sample, this clonotype was seen many times. Its antigen is not identified. This receptor was identified in a human donor in good health (CMV status not recorded). Some clones in this sample may be carry-over from other donors' samples. Sequences were derived from cultured CD8+ T cells from PBMCs, sampled from culture after CMV antigen stimulation. The chain uses TRBV4-1 and TRBJ1-2; maybe TRBD1 (5 bases). The chain's CDR3 is CASSQDVAGSSNYGYTF. The CDR3 DNA reads TGCGCCAGCAGCCAAGATGTGGCAGGGTCGTCTAACTATGGCTACACCTTC.